Below, 18 T cell receptor beta chains from the same sample are listed, as sequenced in a study of beta chain features in type 1 diabetes. Whole-study findings and limits: TCRB CDR3 length was moderately but significantly reduced in all four CD4+ subsets of Type 1 diabetes patients.

The study reverse transcribed the entire isolated RNA, so it sequenced expressed TCRB transcripts. Data came from immunoSEQ multiplex PCR; TCRdb stores just in-frame clones and leaves some out. This sample has 350,000 to 450,000 clones, with around 13% found just once. These receptors have no known antigen. Sequenced input: naive CD4+ T cells from blood. Receptors were obtained from a woman aged 18 to 35 with type 1 diabetes.

This clone was counted between two and nine times. The V and J genes are TRBV5-1 and TRBJ1-1; D unresolved. The V gene lost 7 bases and the J gene lost 1 base, with 11 bases spanning the gap. The length of the CDR3 is 13 residues. Germline CDR1 reads SGHRS; CDR2 reads YFSETQ. CDR3 coding DNA: TGCGCCAGCCCGGGAGACGGGAACACTGAAGCTTTCTTT. Its protein product is CASPGDGNTEAFF.

In this sample, this clone turned up a few times. The rearrangement uses TRBV10-3 and TRBJ2-5; tentative D call: TRBD2 (6 bases). Per the germline V gene, CDR1 is ENHRY and CDR2 is SYGVKD. The V and J ends lost 0 bases and 6 bases respectively, with 17 bases between them. The CDR3 is 16 amino acids. The CDR3 nucleotides are TGTGCCATCAGTGAGTCGGGGGGAGTGACCGCCAAGACCCAGTACTTC. This gives the protein CAISESGGVTAKTQYF.

J is TRBJ2-7 and V is TRBV18, with D perhaps TRBD1 (5 bases). Germline V gives CDR1 KGHSH, CDR2 LQKENI. Trimming left V 6 bases short and J 2 bases short, with 14 bases between. The CDR3 is 14 residues long. The CDR3 region has the DNA TGTGCCAGCTCCTACGACAGCTTCCCCTACGAGCAGTACTTC. The encoded protein is CASSYDSFPYEQYF.

This clone was detected a few times. The chain joins TRBV2 to TRBJ1-1; 7 bases align to TRBD1. Germline trimming cut 3 bases from V and 3 bases from J; bases unmatched to any gene: 4. The CDR3 covers 14 residues. From germline, CDR1 is SNHLY and CDR2 FYNNEI. The DNA for the CDR3 is TGTGCCAGCAGTGACCGAGGGGGCTACACTGAAGCTTTCTTT. Protein: CASSDRGGYTEAFF.

Comment on this clone: At the DNA level, this CDR3 is encoded by other sequences in the same sample as well. V gene TRBV2 combines with J gene TRBJ1-1, with TRBD1 as a possible D gene (5 bases). The CDR3 loop spans 13 amino acids. Germline V gives CDR1 SNHLY, CDR2 FYNNEI. Trimming removed 4 bases from V and 0 bases from J, with 6 bases in between. The CDR3 nucleotides are TGTGCCAGCAGTGCGGGGGTGAACACTGAAGCTTTCTTT. Translation: CASSAGVNTEAFF.

This chain joins TRBV2 and TRBJ1-5, with D maybe TRBD1 (6 bases). Per germline, CDR1 SNHLY and CDR2 FYNNEI. This CDR3 is built from 14 residues. The germline V and J ends were trimmed by 5 bases and 4 bases, with 12 bases remaining between them. As DNA, the CDR3 is TGTGCCAGCAGTCGACAGGTGTCGAATCAGCCCCAGCATTTT. Translating gives CASSRQVSNQPQHF.

This clone appeared a few times. The gene calls are TRBV19 and TRBJ1-2; the match to TRBD1 covers 7 bases. This CDR3 region has 13 residues. The germline V gene has CDR1 LNHDA and CDR2 SQIVND (reference sequence). Trimming took 6 bases from V and 4 from J; bases not matched to a gene: 5. CDR3 sequence: CASRTGQVYGYTF. The CDR3 nucleotides read TGTGCCAGTAGGACAGGGCAGGTCTATGGCTACACCTTC.

V and J are TRBV7-2 and TRBJ2-5; no clear D. The DNA end is more similar to TRBJ2-7, so the J call may be wrong. CDR1 is SGHTA and CDR2 is FQGNSA in the germline V gene. The CDR3 loop spans 12 amino acids. Written as DNA, the CDR3 is TGTGCCAGCAGCTCGAGCTCCTACGAGCAGTACTTC. It is translated as CASSSSSYEQYF.

The chain employs TRBV5-1 and TRBJ1-1; D not certain. This CDR3 has 14 residues. Per germline, CDR1 SGHRS and CDR2 YFSETQ. Between the trimmed V and J ends, which lost 4 bases and 4 bases, there was a span of 14 bases. This CDR3 reads CASSIGVVGTEAFF. CDR3 sequence (DNA): TGCGCCAGCAGCATAGGAGTTGTAGGCACTGAAGCTTTCTTT.

This clone was counted only a few times. The V and J genes are TRBV7-9 and TRBJ2-5, with 9 bases that match TRBD2. The CDR3 extends over 14 amino acids. The J segment lost 2 bases and the V segment lost 4 bases, leaving 2 bases of the junction unmatched. Germline values: CDR1 SEHNR, CDR2 FQNEAQ (reference sequence). Written as DNA, the CDR3 is TGTGCCAGCAGCTGGGGACTAGCTCAAGAGACCCAGTACTTC. The encoded protein is CASSWGLAQETQYF.

The chain carries TRBV7-2 and TRBJ1-6; the D gene is possibly TRBD1 (5 bases). The CDR3 totals 16 residues. The V gene lost 3 bases and the J gene lost 7 bases, with 16 bases spanning the gap. Germline V gives CDR1 SGHTA, CDR2 FQGNSA. The CDR3 here is CASSFQGTPPNSPLHF. In DNA form, the CDR3 reads TGTGCCAGCAGCTTTCAGGGCACGCCCCCGAATTCACCCCTCCACTTT. Using reference TRBV7-2 and TRBJ1-6 for the parts outside the CDR3, the full variable domain is GAGVSQSPSNKVTEKGKDVELRCDPISGHTALYWYRQSLGQGLEFLIYFQGNSAPDKSGLPSDRFSAERTGGSVSTLTIQRTQQEDSAVYLCASSFQGTPPNSPLHFGNGTRLTVT.

Comment on this clone: Other nucleotide sequences in the sample specify the same CDR3. The rearrangement joins TRBV30 to TRBJ1-2, with 9 bases identical to TRBD1. The V segment lost 2 bases and the J segment 5 bases; nucleotides outside the gene matches: 6. This CDR3 has 14 residues. CDR1 is GTSNPN, CDR2 SVGIG, per germline (reference sequence). CDR3 amino acids: CAWSPGQGGYGYTF. CDR3 coding DNA: TGTGCCTGGAGTCCGGGACAGGGAGGGTATGGCTACACCTTC.

V usage is TRBV21-1 and J usage is TRBJ1-2; TRBD1, as called in the table, went unchecked against the DNA. TRBV21-1 is a recognized pseudogene. The CDR3 spans 16 residues. CDR3 nucleotide sequence: TGTGCCAGCAGCAAACTGTCCCCGGGACAGGCCCAGGGCTACACCTTC. It translates to CASSKLSPGQAQGYTF.

Here the CDR3 DNA reads TGTGCCAGCAGCTTGATTCAGGGGGCATCTGGAAACACCATATATTTT. It codes for CASSLIQGASGNTIYF. The chain carries TRBV7-9 and TRBJ1-3, with 8 positions matching TRBD1. Losses at the gene ends were 3 bases for V and 1 base for J; bases not matched to a gene: 5. The germline gives CDR1 SEHNR, CDR2 FQNEAQ (reference sequence). This CDR3 has 16 amino acids.

V is TRBV4-1 and J is TRBJ1-4, with TRBD1 matching 10 bases. Germline lookup yields CDR1 MGHRA and CDR2 YSYEKL. Trimming at V came to 2 bases and at J to 5 bases, leaving 2 bases not matched to a gene. CDR3 length equals 15 residues. Written as DNA, the CDR3 is TGCGCCAGCAGCCAACGGGACAGGGGAAATGAAAAACTGTTTTTT. Its protein product is CASSQRDRGNEKLFF.

This chain uses TRBV30 with TRBJ1-2; D is unclear. Germline CDR1 is GTSNPN and CDR2 is SVGIG (reference sequence). CDR3 length: 13 amino acids. The V end was cut by 4 bases, the J end by 4 bases, with 13 bases between. CDR3 in amino acids: CAWNPGMTYGYTF. The CDR3 DNA reads TGTGCCTGGAACCCCGGGATGACCTATGGCTACACCTTC.

The chain is built from TRBV7-2 and TRBJ2-3; a weak D match, TRBD1 (6 bases). V was shortened by 1 base and J by 6 bases, with 8 bases between the two germline ends. The length of the CDR3 is 13 residues. CDR1 is SGHTA, CDR2 FQGNSA, per germline. CDR3 loop: CASSLGGLDTQYF. The CDR3 bases are TGTGCCAGCAGCTTAGGGGGGCTCGATACGCAGTATTTT.

This clone was counted only a few times. The V and J genes are TRBV20-1 and TRBJ2-7; no definite D call. Per the germline V gene, CDR1 is DFQATT and CDR2 is SNEGSKA (reference sequence). V was clipped by 0 bases and J by 4 bases, with 4 bases between them. The CDR3 covers 11 residues. CDR3 sequence: CSARDQYEQYF. In DNA, the CDR3 is TGCAGTGCTAGAGATCAGTACGAGCAGTACTTC.